This TCR beta chain comes out of a study of T cells in Graves' hyperthyroidism and ophthalmopathy. General observations from the study: Most clonotypes that expanded in the thyroid above 0.001 also showed up in blood. A model using 13 V-J features told ophthalmopathy apart from stable hyperthyroidism.

It was uncontrolled infection, other autoimmune disease, pregnancy or lactation that excluded patients. RNA transcripts were the template for amplifying TCR beta CDR3 regions. The study used the HTBI primer set for a first-round RT-PCR of the TCR CDR3. MiXCR, run by TCRdb on the multiplex PCR reads, gives a single entry per CDR3 protein. The sample lists roughly 500,000 distinct CDR3 sequences; 40% to 50% were seen once. Trimming removed 0 bases at V and 7 bases at J, with 10 bases between. Germline lookup yields CDR1 SGHDN and CDR2 FVKESK. The CDR3 length is 15 residues. This clonotype was counted many times. Antigen unknown.

V and J are TRBV14 and TRBJ1-6, with D uncertain. Source material: peripheral blood or thyroid tissue (not recorded which). This TCR came from an adult woman with Graves' disease, either hyperthyroidism or ophthalmopathy (not recorded which). The CDR3 nucleotides read TGTGCCAGCAGCCAAGATTCGGGGAGGAATTCACCCCTCCACTTT. It specifies CASSQDSGRNSPLHF.